A single sample is the source of the 5 T cell receptor beta chains below, sequenced in a study of technical replicates of blood from several donors. Data came from immunoSEQ multiplex PCR; TCRdb stores just in-frame clones and leaves some out. Of just under 100,000 clones in the sample, 95% were seen once. Source material: T cells isolated from PBMCs. These receptors originate from a human donor in good health.

This chain joins TRBV6-1 and TRBJ2-7; 7 positions match TRBD1. The CDR3 consists of 17 residues. CDR1 and CDR2 (germline): MNHNS, SASEGT. Trimming took 4 bases from V and 5 from J; bases not matched to a gene: 17. In nucleotides, the CDR3 is TGTGCCAGCAGTGGCTGGGGGCCACTTGACAGGGTACACGAGCAGTACTTC. Protein product: CASSGWGPLDRVHEQYF.

The V gene is TRBV20-1, the J gene TRBJ2-4; no definite D call. The V end lost 7 bases, the J end lost 0 bases, and 4 bases lay between the germline ends. Germline V gene sequence: CDR1 DFQATT, CDR2 SNEGSKA (reference sequence). This CDR3 is 11 amino acids long. The CDR3 is CSGVAKNIQYF. In DNA, the CDR3 is TGCAGTGGCGTAGCCAAAAACATTCAGTACTTC.

A single count supports this clone. This chain joins TRBV10-2 and TRBJ2-3; TRBD1 matches at 7 bases. V lost 5 bases to trimming and J lost 2 bases; unmatched junction nucleotides: 10. The CDR3 consists of 16 residues. Germline assignment: CDR1 WSHSY and CDR2 SAAADI. CDR3 sequence (DNA): TGCGCCAGCAGTTCTCCCGGGACAGAAGACACAGATACGCAGTATTTT. This encodes CASSSPGTEDTDTQYF.

V gene TRBV4-1 combines with J gene TRBJ2-1; a weak D match, TRBD1 (6 bases). The V gene lost 1 base and the J gene lost 8 bases, with 12 bases spanning the gap. The CDR3 runs to 14 residues. Germline V gene sequence: CDR1 MGHRA, CDR2 YSYEKL. The CDR3 DNA sequence: TGCGCCAGCAGCCAAGGATGGGGGCAGGATGAGCAGTTCTTC. Encoded protein: CASSQGWGQDEQFF.

The chain links TRBV5-1 to TRBJ2-3; 7 bases map to TRBD2. This CDR3 is 17 amino acids long. J lost 0 bases, V lost 0 bases, and 7 bases had no gene match. Germline values: CDR1 SGHRS, CDR2 YFSETQ. The DNA of the CDR3 is TGCGCCAGCAGCTTGGCCGGGGGTAGCGGGAGCACAGATACGCAGTATTTT. Protein sequence: CASSLAGGSGSTDTQYF.